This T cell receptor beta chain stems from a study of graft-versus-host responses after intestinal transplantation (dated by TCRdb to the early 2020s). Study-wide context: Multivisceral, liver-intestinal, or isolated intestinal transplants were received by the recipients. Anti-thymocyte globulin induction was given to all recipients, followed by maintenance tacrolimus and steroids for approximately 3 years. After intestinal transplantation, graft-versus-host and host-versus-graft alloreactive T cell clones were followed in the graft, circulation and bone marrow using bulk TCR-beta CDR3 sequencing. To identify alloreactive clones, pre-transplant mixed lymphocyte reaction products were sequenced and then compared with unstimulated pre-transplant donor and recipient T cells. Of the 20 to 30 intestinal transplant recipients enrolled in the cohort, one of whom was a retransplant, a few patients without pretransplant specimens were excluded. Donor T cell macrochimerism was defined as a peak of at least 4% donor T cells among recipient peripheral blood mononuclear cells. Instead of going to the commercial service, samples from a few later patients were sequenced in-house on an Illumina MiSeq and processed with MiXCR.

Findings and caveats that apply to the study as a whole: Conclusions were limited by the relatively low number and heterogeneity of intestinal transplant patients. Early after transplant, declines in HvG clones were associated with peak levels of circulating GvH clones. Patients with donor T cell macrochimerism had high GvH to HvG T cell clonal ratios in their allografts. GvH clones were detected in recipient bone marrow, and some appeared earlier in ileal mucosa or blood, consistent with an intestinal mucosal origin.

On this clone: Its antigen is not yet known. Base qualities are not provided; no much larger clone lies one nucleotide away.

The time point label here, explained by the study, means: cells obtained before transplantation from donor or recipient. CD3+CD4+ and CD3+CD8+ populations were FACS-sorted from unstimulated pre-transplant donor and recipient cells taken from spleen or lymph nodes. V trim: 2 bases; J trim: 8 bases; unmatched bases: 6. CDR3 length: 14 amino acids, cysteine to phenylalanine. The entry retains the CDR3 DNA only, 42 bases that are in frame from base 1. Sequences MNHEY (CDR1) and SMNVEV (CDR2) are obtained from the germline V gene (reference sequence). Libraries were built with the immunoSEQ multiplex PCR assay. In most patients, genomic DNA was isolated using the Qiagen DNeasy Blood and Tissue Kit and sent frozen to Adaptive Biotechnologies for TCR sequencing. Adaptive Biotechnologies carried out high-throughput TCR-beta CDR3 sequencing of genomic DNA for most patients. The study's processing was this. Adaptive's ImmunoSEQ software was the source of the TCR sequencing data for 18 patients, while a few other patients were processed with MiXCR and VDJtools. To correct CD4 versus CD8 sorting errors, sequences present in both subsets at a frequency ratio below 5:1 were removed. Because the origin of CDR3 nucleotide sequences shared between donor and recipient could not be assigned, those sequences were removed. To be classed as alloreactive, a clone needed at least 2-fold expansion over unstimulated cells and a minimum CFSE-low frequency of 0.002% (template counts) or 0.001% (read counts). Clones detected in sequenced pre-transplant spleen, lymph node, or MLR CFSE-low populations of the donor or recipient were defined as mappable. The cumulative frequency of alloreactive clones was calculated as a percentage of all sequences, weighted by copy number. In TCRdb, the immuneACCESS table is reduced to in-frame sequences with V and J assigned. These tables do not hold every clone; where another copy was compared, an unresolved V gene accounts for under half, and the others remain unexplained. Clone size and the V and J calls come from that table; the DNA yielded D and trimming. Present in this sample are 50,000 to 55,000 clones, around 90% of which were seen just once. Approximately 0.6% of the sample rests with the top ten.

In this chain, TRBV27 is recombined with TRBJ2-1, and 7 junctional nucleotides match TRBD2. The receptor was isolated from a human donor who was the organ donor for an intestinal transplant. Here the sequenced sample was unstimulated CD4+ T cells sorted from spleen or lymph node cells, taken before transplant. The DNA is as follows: TGTGCCAGCAGTTTAGCGGGAGTAGGAGATGAGCAGTTCTTC. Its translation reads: CASSLAGVGDEQFF.